Given below is one TCR beta chain in context. Its antigen is undetermined. The CDR3 covers 12 residues. V shed 9 bases and J 11 bases; nucleotides not matched to a gene: 10. Germline assignment: CDR1 MNHEY and CDR2 SMNVEV (reference sequence). The data are from a study of cytomegalovirus exposure and HLA in healthy donors. Whole-study context: The 90 to 150 validation repertoires used the same platform as the 600 to 750 first-cohort repertoires (as reported by a later analysis).

General study points: A subsequent analysis found that TCR clusters from the first cohort also tended to co-occur in the approximately 130 validation repertoires, with about 94% of cluster scores above 0. Some public TCRs appeared in many individuals, while most sequences were rare. The study flagged 150 to 200 TCR beta chains as cytomegalovirus-associated.

Some clones are missing from TCRdb's copy, which holds only in-frame ones; the method was immunoSEQ multiplex PCR. Here the sample spans 200,000 to 300,000 clones, about 88% being singletons. Sequencing was done on a sample of PBMCs. The sequence came from a man younger than 35 in good health and CMV-seropositive. This chain links TRBV27 with TRBJ2-3, with 8 bases aligning to TRBD2. In DNA, the CDR3 is TGTGCCAGTGGCCTCGGGGGGGGAGAGCAGTATTTT. Translation: CASGLGGGEQYF.